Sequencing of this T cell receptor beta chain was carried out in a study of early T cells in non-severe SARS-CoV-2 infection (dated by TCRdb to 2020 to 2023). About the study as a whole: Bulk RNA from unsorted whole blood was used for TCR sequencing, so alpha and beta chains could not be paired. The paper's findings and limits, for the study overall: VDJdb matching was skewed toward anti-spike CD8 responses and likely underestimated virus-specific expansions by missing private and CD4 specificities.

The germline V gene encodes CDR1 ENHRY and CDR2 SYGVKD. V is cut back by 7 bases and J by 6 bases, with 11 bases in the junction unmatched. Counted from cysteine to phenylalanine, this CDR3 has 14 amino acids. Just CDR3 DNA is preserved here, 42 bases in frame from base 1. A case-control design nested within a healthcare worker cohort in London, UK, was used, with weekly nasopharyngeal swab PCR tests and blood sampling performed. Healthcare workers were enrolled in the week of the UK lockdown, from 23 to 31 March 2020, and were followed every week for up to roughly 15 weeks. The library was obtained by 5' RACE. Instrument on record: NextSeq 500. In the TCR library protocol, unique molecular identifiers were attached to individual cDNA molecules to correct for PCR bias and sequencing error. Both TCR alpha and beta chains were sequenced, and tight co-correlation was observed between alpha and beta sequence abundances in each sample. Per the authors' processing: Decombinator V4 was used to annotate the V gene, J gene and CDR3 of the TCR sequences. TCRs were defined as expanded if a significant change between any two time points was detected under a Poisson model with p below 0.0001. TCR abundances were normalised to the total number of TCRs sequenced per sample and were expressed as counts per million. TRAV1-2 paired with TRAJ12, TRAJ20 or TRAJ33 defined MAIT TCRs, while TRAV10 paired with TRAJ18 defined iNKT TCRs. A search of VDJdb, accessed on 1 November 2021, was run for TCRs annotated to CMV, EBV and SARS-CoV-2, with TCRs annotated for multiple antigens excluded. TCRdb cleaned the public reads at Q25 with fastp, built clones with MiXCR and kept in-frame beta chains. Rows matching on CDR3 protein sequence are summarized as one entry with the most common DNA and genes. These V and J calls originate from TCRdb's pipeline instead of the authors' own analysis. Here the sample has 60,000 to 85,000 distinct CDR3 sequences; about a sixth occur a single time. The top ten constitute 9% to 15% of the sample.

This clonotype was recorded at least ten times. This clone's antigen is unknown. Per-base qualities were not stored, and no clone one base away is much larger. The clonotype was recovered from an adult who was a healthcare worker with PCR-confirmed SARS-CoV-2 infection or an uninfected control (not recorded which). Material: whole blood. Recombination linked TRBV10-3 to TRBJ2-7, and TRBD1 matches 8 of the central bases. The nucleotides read TGTGCCATCACAGCGCCCGACAGGGGCGGCGAGCAGTACTTC. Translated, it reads CAITAPDRGGEQYF.